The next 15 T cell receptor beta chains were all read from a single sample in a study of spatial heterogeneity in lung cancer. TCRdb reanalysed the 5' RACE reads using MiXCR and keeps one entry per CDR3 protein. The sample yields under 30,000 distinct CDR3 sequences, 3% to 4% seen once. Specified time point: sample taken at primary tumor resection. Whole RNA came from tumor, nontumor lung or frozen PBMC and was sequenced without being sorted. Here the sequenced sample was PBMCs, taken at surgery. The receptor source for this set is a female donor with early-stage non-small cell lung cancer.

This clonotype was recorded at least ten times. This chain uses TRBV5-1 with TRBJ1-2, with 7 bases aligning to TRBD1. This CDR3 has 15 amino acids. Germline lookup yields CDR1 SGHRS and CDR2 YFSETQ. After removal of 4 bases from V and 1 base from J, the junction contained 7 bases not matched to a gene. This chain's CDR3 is CASSTNRGGNYGYTF. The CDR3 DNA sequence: TGCGCCAGCAGCACCAACAGGGGTGGTAACTATGGCTACACCTTC.

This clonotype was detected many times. CDR3 DNA sequence: TGTGCCAGCAGCGGAGGGACAGGGGCTGGAAACACCATATATTTT. Amino acids: CASSGGTGAGNTIYF. This chain joins TRBV9 and TRBJ1-3; 10 bases agree with TRBD1. Germline CDR1 and CDR2: SGDLS and YYNGEE. The CDR3 extends over 15 amino acids. V was pared by 3 bases and J by 2 bases, with 2 bases of the junction left unmatched.

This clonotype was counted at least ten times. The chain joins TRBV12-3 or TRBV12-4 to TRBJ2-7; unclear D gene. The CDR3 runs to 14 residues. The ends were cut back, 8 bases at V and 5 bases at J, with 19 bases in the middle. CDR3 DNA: TGTGCCAGCTCTTACGGCGGAGAAGTAAACGAGCAGTACTTC. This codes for CASSYGGEVNEQYF.

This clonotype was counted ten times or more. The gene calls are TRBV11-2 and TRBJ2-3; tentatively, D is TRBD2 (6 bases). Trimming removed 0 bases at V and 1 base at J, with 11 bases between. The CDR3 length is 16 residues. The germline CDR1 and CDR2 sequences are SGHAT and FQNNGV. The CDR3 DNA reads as TGTGCCAGCAGCTTAGATAGGGGACTCCGCACAGATACGCAGTATTTT. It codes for CASSLDRGLRTDTQYF.

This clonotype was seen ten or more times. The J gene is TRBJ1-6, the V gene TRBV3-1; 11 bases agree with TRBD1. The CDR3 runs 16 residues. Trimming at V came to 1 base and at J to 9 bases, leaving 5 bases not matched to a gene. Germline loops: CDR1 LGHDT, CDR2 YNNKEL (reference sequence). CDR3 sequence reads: CASSQAGTGGSSPLHF. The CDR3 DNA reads TGTGCCAGCAGCCAAGCAGGGACAGGGGGTAGTTCACCCCTCCACTTT.

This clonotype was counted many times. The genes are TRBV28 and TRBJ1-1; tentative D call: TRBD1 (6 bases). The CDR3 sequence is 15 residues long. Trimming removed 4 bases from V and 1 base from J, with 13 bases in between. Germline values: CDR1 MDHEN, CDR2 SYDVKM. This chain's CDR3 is CASSSTGVGNTEAFF. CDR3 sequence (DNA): TGTGCCAGCAGTTCGACAGGCGTCGGGAACACTGAAGCTTTCTTT.

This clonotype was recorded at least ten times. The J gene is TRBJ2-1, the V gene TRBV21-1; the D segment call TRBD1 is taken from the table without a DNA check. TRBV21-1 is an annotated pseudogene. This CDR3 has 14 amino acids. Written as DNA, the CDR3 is TGTGCCAGCCACCCCCTAGCTTCCTACAATGAGCAGTTCTTC. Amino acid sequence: CASHPLASYNEQFF.

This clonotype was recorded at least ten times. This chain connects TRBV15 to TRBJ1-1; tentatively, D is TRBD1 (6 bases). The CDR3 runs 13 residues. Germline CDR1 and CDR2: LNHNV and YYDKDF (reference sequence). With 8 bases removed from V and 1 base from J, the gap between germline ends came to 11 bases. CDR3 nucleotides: TGTGCCACCGGAAGGGGGACGAACACTGAAGCTTTCTTT. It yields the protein CATGRGTNTEAFF. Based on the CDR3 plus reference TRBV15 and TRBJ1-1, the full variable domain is DAMVIQNPRYQVTQFGKPVTLSCSQTLNHNVMYWYQQKSSQAPKLLFHYYDKDFNNEADTPDNFQSRRPNTSFCFLDIRSPGLGDTAMYLCATGRGTNTEAFFGQGTRLTVV.

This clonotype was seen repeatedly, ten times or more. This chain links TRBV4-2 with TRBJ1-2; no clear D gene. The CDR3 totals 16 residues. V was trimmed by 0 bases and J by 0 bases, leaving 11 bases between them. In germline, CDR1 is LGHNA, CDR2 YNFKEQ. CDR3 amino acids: CASSQEAGVANYGYTF. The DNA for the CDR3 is TGTGCCAGCAGCCAAGAGGCAGGAGTAGCTAACTATGGCTACACCTTC.

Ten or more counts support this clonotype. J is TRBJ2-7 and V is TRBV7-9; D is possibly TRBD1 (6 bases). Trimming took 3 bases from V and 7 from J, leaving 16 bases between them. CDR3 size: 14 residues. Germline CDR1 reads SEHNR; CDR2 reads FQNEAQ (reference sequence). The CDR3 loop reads CASSFWDTSSEQYF. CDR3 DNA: TGTGCCAGCAGCTTTTGGGACACCTCTAGTGAGCAGTACTTC.

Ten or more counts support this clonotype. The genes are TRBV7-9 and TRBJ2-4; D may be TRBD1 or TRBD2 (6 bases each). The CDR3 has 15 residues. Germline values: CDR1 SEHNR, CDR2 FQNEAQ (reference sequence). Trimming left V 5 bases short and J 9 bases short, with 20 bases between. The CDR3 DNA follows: TGTGCCAGCAGCGCGCGGGACACCCCAGAGGTCATTCAGTACTTC. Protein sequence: CASSARDTPEVIQYF.

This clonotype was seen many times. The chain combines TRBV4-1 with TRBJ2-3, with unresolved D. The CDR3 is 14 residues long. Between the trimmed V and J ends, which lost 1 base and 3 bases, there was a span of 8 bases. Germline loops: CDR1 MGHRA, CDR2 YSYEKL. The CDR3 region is CASSQAGQTDTQYF. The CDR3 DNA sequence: TGCGCCAGCAGCCAAGCGGGCCAGACAGATACGCAGTATTTT.

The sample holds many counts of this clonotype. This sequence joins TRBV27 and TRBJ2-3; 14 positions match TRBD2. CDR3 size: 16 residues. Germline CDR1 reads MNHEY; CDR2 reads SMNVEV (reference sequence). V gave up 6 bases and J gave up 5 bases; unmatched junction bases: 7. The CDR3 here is CASSPGLAGDGDTQYF. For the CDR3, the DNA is TGTGCCAGCAGCCCGGGACTAGCGGGAGACGGAGATACGCAGTATTTT.

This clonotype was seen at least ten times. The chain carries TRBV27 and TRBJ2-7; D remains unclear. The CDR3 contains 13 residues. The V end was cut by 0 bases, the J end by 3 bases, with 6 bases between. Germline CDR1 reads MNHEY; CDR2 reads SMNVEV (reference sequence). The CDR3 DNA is TGTGCCAGCAGTTTATCGAACTACTACGAGCAGTACTTC. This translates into CASSLSNYYEQYF.

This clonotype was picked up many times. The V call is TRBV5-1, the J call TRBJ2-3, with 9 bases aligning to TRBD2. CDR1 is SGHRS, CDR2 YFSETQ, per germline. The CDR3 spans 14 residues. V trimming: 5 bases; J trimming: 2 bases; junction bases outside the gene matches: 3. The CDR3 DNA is TGCGCCAGCAGTGCGGGAGGGCTCACAGATACGCAGTATTTT. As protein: CASSAGGLTDTQYF.